Listed here are 22 T cell receptor beta chains from one sample, sequenced in a study of blood T cell repertoires in COVID-19. Produced via immunoSEQ multiplex PCR; TCRdb's table is partial and in-frame only. This sample has about 200,000 clones, with 84% found just once. Sequenced: peripheral blood. Receptors originate from a human donor in a cohort sampled during active COVID-19.

The CDR3 loop reads CATSRETSGRLGIQYF. The CDR3 coding sequence is TGTGCCACCAGCAGAGAAACTAGCGGGAGGTTAGGCATTCAGTACTTC. This rearrangement joins TRBV15 to TRBJ2-4; 12 bases agree with TRBD2. J was trimmed by 9 bases and V by 0 bases; bases with no gene match: 6. The length of the CDR3 is 16 residues. CDR1 is LNHNV, CDR2 YYDKDF, per germline (reference sequence).

This clone was counted a single time. V and J are TRBV28 and TRBJ1-2; a weak D match, TRBD1 (5 bases). This CDR3 has 14 amino acids. Germline assignment: CDR1 MDHEN and CDR2 SYDVKM. Trimming removed 6 bases at V and 4 bases at J, with 15 bases between. CDR3 bases: TGTGCCAGCAGCACCGGTGCAGGGCTCTATGGCTACACCTTC. The encoded protein is CASSTGAGLYGYTF.

This chain's CDR3 is CASSPSRDRVSEQYF. CDR3 nucleotide sequence: TGTGCCAGCTCACCGAGCCGGGACAGGGTCTCCGAGCAGTACTTC. The chain recombines TRBV18 with TRBJ2-7; TRBD1 matches 9 bases. V shed 3 bases, J shed 6 bases, and the junction held 9 bases outside the gene matches. Germline assignment: CDR1 KGHSH and CDR2 LQKENI. The CDR3 totals 15 residues.

The rearrangement joins TRBV28 to TRBJ2-7, with D tentatively TRBD1 (6 bases). Trimming pared 2 bases from V and 0 bases from J, leaving 11 bases between. This CDR3 comprises 15 residues. Germline V gene sequence: CDR1 MDHEN, CDR2 SYDVKM. As DNA, the CDR3 is TGTGCCAGCAGTTTAAAGTACAGGGCCTCCTACGAGCAGTACTTC. Protein: CASSLKYRASYEQYF. The complete variable domain, with remaining parts taken from reference TRBV28 and TRBJ2-7, reads DVKVTQSSRYLVKRTGEKVFLECVQDMDHENMFWYRQDPGLGLRLIYFSYDVKMKEKGDIPEGYSVSREKKERFSLILESASTNQTSMYLCASSLKYRASYEQYFGPGTRLTVT.

The CDR3 here is CASSYATRQGPREQYF. The CDR3 DNA sequence: TGTGCCAGCAGTTACGCGACAAGACAGGGGCCTCGCGAGCAGTACTTC. The V and J genes are TRBV6-2 or TRBV6-3 and TRBJ2-7, with 8 bases fitting TRBD1. Looked up from germline, CDR1 is MNHEY and CDR2 is SVGEGT. The length of the CDR3 is 16 residues. The V and J ends lost 2 bases and 6 bases, in that order; junction bases with no gene match: 12.

This chain joins TRBV4-1 and TRBJ1-6; no definite D call. V was pared by 0 bases and J by 10 bases, with 7 bases between. Germline CDR1 MGHRA, CDR2 YSYEKL. The length of the CDR3 is 13 residues. This CDR3 reads CASSQDAISPLHF. Here the CDR3 DNA reads TGCGCCAGCAGCCAAGATGCTATCTCACCCCTCCACTTT.

The genes are TRBV18 and TRBJ2-1, with 11 bases identical to TRBD2. Germline CDR1 KGHSH, CDR2 LQKENI. The trim removed 3 bases at V and 0 bases at J, leaving 10 bases unmatched. The CDR3 is 19 amino acids. CDR3 in amino acids: CASSPILAGGPSSYNEQFF. The CDR3 DNA is TGTGCCAGCTCACCCATCCTAGCGGGAGGACCAAGCTCCTACAATGAGCAGTTCTTC.

This clone was seen a handful of times. The V and J genes are TRBV7-2 and TRBJ2-3, with 7 bases matching TRBD2. Unmatched junction bases numbered 2, after V lost 2 bases and J lost 0 bases. The CDR3 extends over 15 amino acids. CDR1 and CDR2 from the germline V gene are SGHTA and FQGNSA. CDR3 loop: CASSLWGGSTDTQYF. In DNA form, the CDR3 reads TGTGCCAGCAGCTTATGGGGGGGGAGCACAGATACGCAGTATTTT.

The chain combines TRBV7-6 with TRBJ2-5, with TRBD2 as a possible D gene (6 bases). Germline CDR1 reads SGHVS; CDR2 reads FNYEAQ. CDR3 length: 15 residues. Between the trimmed V and J ends, which lost 4 bases and 1 base, there was a span of 13 bases. The CDR3 sequence is CASSSNWGGQETQYF. The CDR3 nucleotides are TGTGCCAGCAGCTCTAATTGGGGAGGCCAAGAGACCCAGTACTTC.

The chain carries TRBV6-6 and TRBJ2-7, with TRBD2 identical over 8 bases. J gave up 3 bases and V 0 bases, and 4 bases lay outside the gene matches. The length of the CDR3 is 15 residues. Per the germline V gene, CDR1 is MNHNY and CDR2 is SVGAGI (reference sequence). CDR3 loop: CASSYSPSGHYEQYF. The CDR3 nucleotides are TGTGCCAGCAGTTACTCCCCTAGCGGGCACTACGAGCAGTACTTC.

The chain employs TRBV5-1 and TRBJ2-2, with TRBD1 matching 9 bases. The CDR3 is 15 amino acids. The germline CDR1 and CDR2 sequences are SGHRS and YFSETQ. The J segment lost 6 bases and the V segment lost 5 bases, leaving 8 bases of the junction unmatched. DNA of the CDR3: TGCGCCAGCAGTAGGGACAGGGCAATCGCCGGGGAGCTGTTTTTT. Its translation is CASSRDRAIAGELFF.

This clone has more than one count but fewer than ten. The gene calls are TRBV25-1 and TRBJ1-1; possibly TRBD1 for D (5 bases). The ends were cut back, 6 bases at V and 1 base at J, with 12 bases in the middle. CDR1 MGHDK and CDR2 SYGVNS come from the germline V gene. This CDR3 is built from 14 residues. The CDR3, as DNA: TGTGCCAGCAGCGCACAGGACAAGAACACTGAAGCTTTCTTT. It encodes CASSAQDKNTEAFF.

The table lists this clone with a count of one. The gene calls are TRBV24-1 and TRBJ2-2, with 8 bases fitting TRBD2. V lost 5 bases and J lost 4; bases outside the gene matches: 8. This CDR3 contains 16 residues. Germline V gene data show CDR1 as KGHDR and CDR2 as SFDVKD. Here the CDR3 DNA reads TGTGCCACCAGTGCCCCCGGGCGGGAGGTCACCGGGGAGCTGTTTTTT. It yields the protein CATSAPGREVTGELFF.

V and J are TRBV12-3 or TRBV12-4 and TRBJ1-2; D is possibly TRBD1 (5 bases). This CDR3 is built from 13 residues. V lost 6 bases and J lost 7, with 15 bases in between. CDR3 amino acids: CASSPRGLAGYTF. For the CDR3, the DNA is TGTGCCAGCAGCCCGCGGGGGTTGGCTGGCTACACCTTC.

The rearrangement joins TRBV25-1 to TRBJ1-1, with a weak D call TRBD1 (6 bases). The CDR3 covers 13 residues. Trimming left V 5 bases short and J 0 bases short, with 7 bases between. The germline gives CDR1 MGHDK, CDR2 SYGVNS. CDR3 sequence (DNA): TGTGCCAGCAGTCAGGGGTTGAACACTGAAGCTTTCTTT. Its translation: CASSQGLNTEAFF.

This chain links TRBV5-4 with TRBJ2-5; weak D call: TRBD1 (6 bases). The CDR3 is made up of 13 amino acids. Germline values: CDR1 SGHNT, CDR2 YYREEE (reference sequence). Trimming left V 4 bases short and J 2 bases short, with 9 bases between. The CDR3 reads CASSTQGQETQYF. The CDR3 bases are TGTGCCAGCAGCACACAGGGTCAAGAGACCCAGTACTTC. Full variable domain (remainder filled in from reference TRBV5-4 and TRBJ2-5): ETGVTQSPTHLIKTRGQQVTLRCSSQSGHNTVSWYQQALGQGPQFIFQYYREEENGRGNFPPRFSGLQFPNYSSELNVNALELDDSALYLCASSTQGQETQYFGPGTRLLVL.

The V and J genes are TRBV6-5 and TRBJ2-2, with no clear D. CDR1 and CDR2 from the germline V gene are MNHEY and SVGAGI. There are 15 residues in the CDR3. V was cut by 8 bases and J by 5 bases, with 18 bases left in between. CDR3 sequence reads: CASSSHRVRTGELFF. The CDR3, as DNA: TGTGCCAGCTCCAGCCATCGGGTACGAACCGGGGAGCTGTTTTTT.

The chain combines TRBV19 with TRBJ2-5, with TRBD2 as a possible D gene (5 bases). CDR3 size: 13 residues. CDR1 and CDR2 from the germline V gene are LNHDA and SQIVND (reference sequence). V was pared by 5 bases and J by 0 bases, with 7 bases between. CDR3 nucleotides: TGTGCCAGTAGTTCAGCGGACCAAGAGACCCAGTACTTC. This gives the protein CASSSADQETQYF. Full variable domain (rest looked up from reference TRBV19 and TRBJ2-5): DGGITQSPKYLFRKEGQNVTLSCEQNLNHDAMYWYRQDPGQGLRLIYYSQIVNDFQKGDIAEGYSVSREKKESFPLTVTSAQKNPTAFYLCASSSADQETQYFGPGTRLLVL.

This clone came up once. V is TRBV29-1 and J is TRBJ1-1; D gene ambiguous. Germline V gives CDR1 SQVTM, CDR2 ANQGSEA. The CDR3 is made up of 11 amino acids. Trimming cost V 4 bases and J 5 bases, with 8 bases left between them. The DNA of the CDR3 is TGCAGCGTTGTTGAGAGGACTGAAGCTTTCTTT. Translated: CSVVERTEAFF. Looking up the rest from reference TRBV29-1 and TRBJ1-1 gives the full variable domain: SAVISQKPSRDICQRGTSLTIQCQVDSQVTMMFWYRQQPGQSLTLIATANQGSEATYESGFVIDKFPISRPNLTFSTLTVSNMSPEDSSIYLCSVVERTEAFFGQGTRLTVV.

This clone was detected once. The gene calls are TRBV11-2 and TRBJ2-6; possible D gene TRBD1, 5 bases. Germline loops: CDR1 SGHAT, CDR2 FQNNGV. CDR3 length equals 17 residues. V lost 1 base, J lost 0 bases, and 10 bases lay in between. CDR3 nucleotides: TGTGCCAGCAGCTTAGGGCAGGGTCTCTCTGGGGCCAACGTCCTGACTTTC. This gives the protein CASSLGQGLSGANVLTF.

The chain links TRBV4-1 to TRBJ2-7, with 10 bases fitting TRBD1. The CDR3 is 15 residues long. The J segment lost 5 bases and the V segment lost 3 bases, leaving 7 bases of the junction unmatched. Per germline, CDR1 MGHRA and CDR2 YSYEKL. CDR3 sequence reads: CASSQLGTGDHEQYF. Written as DNA, the CDR3 is TGCGCCAGCAGCCAGTTGGGGACAGGGGACCACGAGCAGTACTTC.

The rearrangement uses TRBV11-2 and TRBJ2-5, with D tentatively TRBD2 (6 bases). Trimming removed 3 bases at V and 5 bases at J, with 19 bases between. This CDR3 has 16 amino acids. Germline CDR1 and CDR2: SGHAT and FQNNGV. CDR3 in DNA: TGTGCCAGCAGCTTTCTACCGGGGGATAATCGGGAGACCCAGTACTTC. It yields the protein CASSFLPGDNRETQYF. The full variable domain, with the rest looked up from reference TRBV11-2 and TRBJ2-5, is EAGVAQSPRYKIIEKRQSVAFWCNPISGHATLYWYQQILGQGPKLLIQFQNNGVVDDSQLPKDRFSAERLKGVDSTLKIQPAKLEDSAVYLCASSFLPGDNRETQYFGPGTRLLVL.